This T cell receptor (beta chain) was sequenced for a study of blood T cell repertoires in COVID-19. Study details: Some COVID-19 samples were acute and others convalescent; all came from the United States, Italy and Spain. T cells, B-cell-depleted T cells, or PBMCs supplied cDNA or gDNA.

In the study's own analysis: Cell counts per sample came from amplifying reference gene primers. The data were produced by immunoSEQ multiplex PCR, yet TCRdb's version contains in-frame clones alone and is incomplete. That table gives V, J and clone size, and the DNA gave D and trimming. The sample has about 200,000 clones; 80% are singletons. This CDR3 is 13 amino acids long. Looked up from germline, CDR1 is MNHEY and CDR2 is SVGAGI. Trimming took 7 bases from V and 6 from J, leaving 14 bases between them. The genes are TRBV6-5 and TRBJ2-3; D is unclear. This clonotype was sampled from a woman in her 70s with acute or convalescent COVID-19. The sequenced sample was peripheral blood. CDR3 coding DNA: TGTGCCAGCATTAAAGAGCCGAAGGATACGCAGTATTTT. This encodes CASIKEPKDTQYF.